These 23 T cell receptor beta chains share one sample of origin, sequenced in a study of identical twins (TCRdb year 2016). The library was produced with 5' RACE. The sequencing machine was an Illumina HiSeq 2000. Through fastp at Q25 and MiXCR, TCRdb rebuilt clones from the public reads, retaining in-frame beta chains. Identical CDR3 protein sequences are pooled into one entry, listed with their most common genes and DNA. Present in this sample are some 250,000 distinct CDR3 sequences, under 8.5% of which were seen just once. More than 12% of the sample belongs to the ten largest clones. This sample was shared with a second study, whose subject was T cells expressing NK-cell markers.

The sequenced sample was CD8+ T cells sorted from blood. These TCRs come from a woman under 30 in good health.

Many counts were recorded for this clonotype. The chain joins TRBV18 to TRBJ2-7; 8 nucleotides line up with TRBD2. The CDR3 totals 13 residues. Germline V lookup: CDR1 KGHSH, CDR2 LQKENI. Germline trimming cut 5 bases from V and 2 bases from J; bases unmatched to any gene: 2. CDR3: CASSVAGPYEQYF. CDR3 coding DNA: TGTGCCAGCTCAGTAGCGGGGCCCTACGAGCAGTACTTC.

This sequence joins TRBV9 and TRBJ2-7; D may be TRBD1 (6 bases). V was clipped by 3 bases and J by 2 bases, with 9 bases between them. The germline V gene encodes CDR1 SGDLS and CDR2 YYNGEE. The CDR3 sequence is 13 residues long. The CDR3 reads CASSADSPYEQYF. The CDR3 DNA sequence: TGTGCCAGCAGCGCGGACAGTCCCTACGAGCAGTACTTC.

The gene calls are TRBV9 and TRBJ2-1; 8 nucleotides align to TRBD2. Unmatched junction bases numbered 13, after V lost 4 bases and J lost 7 bases. Per the germline V gene, CDR1 is SGDLS and CDR2 is YYNGEE. The CDR3 length is 16 residues. The CDR3 sequence is CASSLPAGVNTNEQFF. The CDR3 nucleotides are TGTGCCAGCAGCCTCCCAGCGGGAGTCAATACGAATGAGCAGTTCTTC.

The table lists this clonotype with a few counts. The chain joins TRBV3-1 to TRBJ2-7; 7 positions agree with TRBD1. Trimming took 5 bases from V and 4 from J; bases not matched to a gene: 11. This CDR3 has 15 residues. Germline CDR1 and CDR2: LGHDT and YNNKEL (reference sequence). The CDR3 DNA reads TGTGCCAGCAGCATAAAAATGGGACAGCCTTACGAGCAGTACTTC. Its translation: CASSIKMGQPYEQYF.

This clonotype was detected only a few times. The rearrangement uses TRBV9 and TRBJ1-2; 7 bases line up with TRBD1. The trim removed 4 bases at V and 6 bases at J, leaving 9 bases unmatched. Germline-derived CDR1 and CDR2 are SGDLS and YYNGEE. The CDR3 sequence is 14 residues long. The CDR3 DNA reads as TGTGCCAGCAGCCCGACAGGGCGCCAAGATGGCTACACCTTC. Amino acids: CASSPTGRQDGYTF.

This clonotype has only a few counts. The chain carries TRBV7-2 and TRBJ1-1; TRBD1 might be the D (6 bases). Trimming left V 5 bases short and J 8 bases short, with 15 bases between. The germline V gene encodes CDR1 SGHTA and CDR2 FQGNSA. The CDR3 runs 13 residues. The CDR3 nucleotides read TGTGCCAGCAGCCCAGGGACACCTTTAGAAGCTTTCTTT. This sequence encodes CASSPGTPLEAFF.

In its sample, this clonotype was seen many times. The rearrangement links TRBV7-2 to TRBJ2-7; D unresolved. CDR3 length: 15 residues. Germline V gene lookup returns CDR1 SGHTA and CDR2 FQGNSA. V was pared by 4 bases and J by 3 bases, with 16 bases between. The CDR3, as DNA: TGTGCCAGCAGCTCCCGGGCCGGATTCTTCTACGAGCAGTACTTC. Residues: CASSSRAGFFYEQYF. The variable domain in full, completed from reference TRBV7-2 and TRBJ2-7, reads GAGVSQSPSNKVTEKGKDVELRCDPISGHTALYWYRQSLGQGLEFLIYFQGNSAPDKSGLPSDRFSAERTGGSVSTLTIQRTQQEDSAVYLCASSSRAGFFYEQYFGPGTRLTVT.

This clonotype was counted ten times or more. The chain employs TRBV24-1 and TRBJ2-1; D unclear. Trimming removed 8 bases at V and 0 bases at J, with 25 bases between. CDR3 length: 19 amino acids. Germline values: CDR1 KGHDR, CDR2 SFDVKD. This CDR3 reads CATIRWPRKAICSYNEQFF. The CDR3 DNA follows: TGTGCCACCATAAGATGGCCCAGAAAGGCGATTTGCTCCTACAATGAGCAGTTCTTC.

This chain connects TRBV12-3 or TRBV12-4 to TRBJ2-1; D may be TRBD1 or TRBD2 (6 bases each). Deletions cut 6 bases from V and 0 bases from J, with 15 bases between. CDR3 length: 16 residues. The CDR3 reads CASRARGGGSYNEQFF. DNA of the CDR3: TGTGCCAGCAGGGCCAGGGGAGGCGGCTCCTACAATGAGCAGTTCTTC.

The V gene is TRBV30, the J gene TRBJ2-7; possible D gene TRBD2, 6 bases. The CDR3 has 11 residues. CDR1 GTSNPN and CDR2 SVGIG come from the germline V gene (reference sequence). Trimming left V 4 bases short and J 5 bases short, with 9 bases between. DNA for the CDR3: TGTGCCTGGACCCCGGGGGACGAGCAGTACTTC. Translating gives CAWTPGDEQYF.

This sequence joins TRBV6-1 and TRBJ2-1, with 7 bases that match TRBD1. The germline V gene encodes CDR1 MNHNS and CDR2 SASEGT. This CDR3 is 14 amino acids long. V lost 5 bases to trimming and J lost 4 bases; unmatched junction nucleotides: 5. CDR3: CASSLMGQYNEQFF. CDR3 nucleotides: TGTGCCAGCAGTCTTATGGGACAGTACAATGAGCAGTTCTTC.

In its sample, this clonotype was seen a few times. The rearrangement joins TRBV6-2 or TRBV6-3 to TRBJ2-7; D is uncertain. This CDR3 has 11 residues. CDR1 is MNHEY, CDR2 SVGEGT, per germline. Trimming shortened V by 5 bases and J by 7 bases, and 9 bases separated the two germline ends. The CDR3 spells CASSRRAEQYF. The CDR3 region has the DNA TGTGCCAGCAGTCGTCGCGCGGAGCAGTACTTC.

In its sample, this clonotype was seen a few times. V and J are TRBV5-6 and TRBJ2-2; D is unresolved. Germline V CDR1 and CDR2: SGHDT, YYEEEE. Trimming left V 4 bases short and J 1 base short, with 11 bases between. This CDR3 is 15 amino acids long. The CDR3 is CASSPRPKNTGELFF. The DNA of the CDR3 is TGTGCCAGCAGCCCGAGGCCTAAGAACACCGGGGAGCTGTTTTTT.

This clonotype was detected a few times. The gene calls are TRBV7-2 and TRBJ2-3, with a weak D call TRBD2 (6 bases). Trimming stripped 3 bases from V and 7 bases from J, with 20 bases between. The CDR3 is 16 residues long. Germline CDR1 reads SGHTA; CDR2 reads FQGNSA. The DNA of the CDR3 is TGTGCCAGCAGCTTCTGGATGTCGGGGGAAAGGAATACGCAGTATTTT. It encodes CASSFWMSGERNTQYF.

The J gene is TRBJ2-2, the V gene TRBV4-3; 10 nucleotides line up with TRBD2. The CDR3 is 18 residues long. CDR1 is LGHNA and CDR2 is YSLEER in the germline V gene. V was pared by 3 bases and J by 1 base, with 8 bases of the junction left unmatched. The CDR3 DNA sequence: TGCGCCAGCAGCCATCGCCCCGGGACTAGCGAGAACACCGGGGAGCTGTTTTTT. It codes for CASSHRPGTSENTGELFF.

This chain connects TRBV4-1 to TRBJ1-1; D gene unclear. The V gene lost 3 bases and the J gene lost 5 bases, with 25 bases spanning the gap. The CDR3 totals 18 residues. Per the germline V gene, CDR1 is MGHRA and CDR2 is YSYEKL. CDR3 protein: CASSHPKKWQARRTEAFF. The CDR3 DNA sequence: TGCGCCAGCAGCCACCCCAAAAAATGGCAGGCGAGGAGGACTGAAGCTTTCTTT.

This clonotype was observed at least ten times. The genes are TRBV24-1 and TRBJ2-7, with D possibly matching TRBD1 (5 bases). This CDR3 is built from 16 residues. V shed 4 bases and J shed 4 bases, with 19 bases lying between them. Germline V gives CDR1 KGHDR, CDR2 SFDVKD. The CDR3 coding sequence is TGTGCCACCAGTGACCAAAGGACACCTCACCCGTACGAGCAGTACTTC. This sequence encodes CATSDQRTPHPYEQYF.

This chain joins TRBV11-2 and TRBJ2-5; a possible D gene is TRBD2 (7 bases). The CDR3 loop spans 17 amino acids. V was shortened by 3 bases and J by 5 bases, with 22 bases between the two germline ends. CDR1 and CDR2 (germline): SGHAT, FQNNGV. CDR3 loop: CASSFFAVWGGGETQYF. The CDR3 nucleotides read TGTGCCAGCAGCTTTTTCGCCGTTTGGGGGGGCGGTGAGACCCAGTACTTC. Full variable domain (outside the CDR3, taken from reference TRBV11-2 and TRBJ2-5): EAGVAQSPRYKIIEKRQSVAFWCNPISGHATLYWYQQILGQGPKLLIQFQNNGVVDDSQLPKDRFSAERLKGVDSTLKIQPAKLEDSAVYLCASSFFAVWGGGETQYFGPGTRLLVL.

The sample holds many counts of this clonotype. The CDR3 region is CASSGGRLNTEAFF. For the CDR3, the DNA is TGTGCCAGCAGCGGGGGACGCTTGAACACTGAAGCTTTCTTT. The chain is built from TRBV6-2 or TRBV6-3 and TRBJ1-1; D is possibly TRBD1 (5 bases). CDR3 size: 14 residues. In germline, CDR1 is MNHEY, CDR2 SVGEGT. Trimming left V 6 bases short and J 0 bases short, with 11 bases between.

This clonotype was seen more than once but under ten times. The chain is built from TRBV14 and TRBJ2-5; D remains unclear. Per the germline V gene, CDR1 is SGHDN and CDR2 is FVKESK. CDR3 length: 12 amino acids. Trimming took 0 bases from V and 4 from J, leaving 3 bases between them. As DNA, the CDR3 is TGTGCCAGCAGCCAAGATATAGAGACCCAGTACTTC. Amino acid sequence: CASSQDIETQYF.

This clonotype was seen ten or more times. It is unclear where the CDR3 begins or ends on the DNA, so no DNA is shown, and the CDR3 is as TCRdb lists it. This rearrangement joins TRBV7-9 to TRBJ2-1; no DNA check was done on the table's D call, TRBD2. The CDR3 is 14 amino acids in total, end residues counted. Germline assignment: CDR1 SEHNR and CDR2 FQNEAQ (reference sequence). The CDR3 region is CASRFWARGAHEFF.

This clonotype was recorded at least ten times. The V call is TRBV4-2, the J call TRBJ1-2; tentative D call: TRBD1 (5 bases). V was cut by 0 bases and J by 0 bases, with 11 bases left in between. This CDR3 is built from 16 residues. Germline CDR1 is LGHNA and CDR2 is YNFKEQ. CDR3 nucleotides: TGTGCCAGCAGCCAAGATGGTAGGGGTCCTAACTATGGCTACACCTTC. Its protein product is CASSQDGRGPNYGYTF.

In this sample, this clonotype turned up many times. The V call is TRBV27, the J call TRBJ2-1; 11 bases fit TRBD2. J lost 6 bases, V lost 6 bases, and 7 bases had no gene match. Germline CDR1 is MNHEY and CDR2 is SMNVEV (reference sequence). The CDR3 contains 15 residues. As DNA, the CDR3 is TGTGCCAGCAGCTTTGGTACTAGCGGGAGCAATGAGCAGTTCTTC. Translating gives CASSFGTSGSNEQFF.